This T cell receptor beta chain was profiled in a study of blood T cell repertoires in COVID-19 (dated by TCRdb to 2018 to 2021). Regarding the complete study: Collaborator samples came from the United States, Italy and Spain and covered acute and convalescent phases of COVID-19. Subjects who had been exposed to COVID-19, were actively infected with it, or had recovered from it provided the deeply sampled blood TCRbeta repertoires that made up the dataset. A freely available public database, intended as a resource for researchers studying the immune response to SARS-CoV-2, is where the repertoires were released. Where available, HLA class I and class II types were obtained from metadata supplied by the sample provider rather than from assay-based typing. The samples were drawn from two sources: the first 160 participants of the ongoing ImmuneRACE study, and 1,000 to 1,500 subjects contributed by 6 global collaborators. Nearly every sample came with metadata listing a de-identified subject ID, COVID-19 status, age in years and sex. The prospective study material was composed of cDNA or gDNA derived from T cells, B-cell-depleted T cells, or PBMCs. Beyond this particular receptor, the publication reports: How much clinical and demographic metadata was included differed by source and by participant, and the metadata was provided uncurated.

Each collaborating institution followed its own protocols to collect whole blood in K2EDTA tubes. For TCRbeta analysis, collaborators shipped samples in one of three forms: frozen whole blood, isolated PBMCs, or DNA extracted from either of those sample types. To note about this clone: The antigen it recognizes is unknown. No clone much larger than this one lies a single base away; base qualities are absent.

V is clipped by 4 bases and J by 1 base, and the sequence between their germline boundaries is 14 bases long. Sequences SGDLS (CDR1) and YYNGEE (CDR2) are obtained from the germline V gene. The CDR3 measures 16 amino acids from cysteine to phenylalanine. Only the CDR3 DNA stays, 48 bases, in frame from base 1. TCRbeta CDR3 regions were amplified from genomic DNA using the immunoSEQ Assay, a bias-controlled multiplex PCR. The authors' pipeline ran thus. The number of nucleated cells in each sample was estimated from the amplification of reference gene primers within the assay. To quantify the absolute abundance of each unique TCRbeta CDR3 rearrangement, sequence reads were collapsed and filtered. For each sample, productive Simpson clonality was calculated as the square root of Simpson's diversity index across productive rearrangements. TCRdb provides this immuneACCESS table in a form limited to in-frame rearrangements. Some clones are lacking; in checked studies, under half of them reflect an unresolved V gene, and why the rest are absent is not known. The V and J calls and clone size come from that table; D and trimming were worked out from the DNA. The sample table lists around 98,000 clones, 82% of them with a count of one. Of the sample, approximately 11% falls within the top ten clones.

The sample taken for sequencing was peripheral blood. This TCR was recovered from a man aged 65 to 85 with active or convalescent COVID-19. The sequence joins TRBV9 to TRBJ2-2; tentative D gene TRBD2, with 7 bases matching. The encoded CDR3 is CASSSRGAGNTGELFF. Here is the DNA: TGTGCCAGCAGCTCCCGGGGGGCCGGGAACACCGGGGAGCTGTTTTTT. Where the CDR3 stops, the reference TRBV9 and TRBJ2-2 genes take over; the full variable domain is DSGVTQTPKHLITATGQRVTLRCSPRSGDLSVYWYQQSLDQGLQFLIQYYNGEERAKGNILERFSAQQFPDLHSELNLSSLELGDSALYFCASSSRGAGNTGELFFGEGSRLTVL.